These T cell receptor beta chains were read from a single sample in a study of HIV-infected patients and healthy controls. MiXCR was run by TCRdb on the 5' RACE reads, yielding one entry per CDR3 protein. The sample has about 14,000 distinct CDR3 sequences, roughly a tenth seen once; the top ten hold approximately 7%. Sequencing input: blood. These receptors were obtained from an adult in good health. CDR3s include the opening cysteine and the closing phenylalanine or tryptophan. The D gene is left open where the match is weak. Clone size, where shown, is once, few, many, or a class for clones that have expanded.

v_call	clone_size	d_call	j_call	cdr3_aa	cdr3_nt
TRBV7-2	medium-sized	TRBD1	TRBJ1-1	CASSRTGTTLNTEAFF	TGTGCCAGCAGTCGGACAGGGACCACCCTGAACACTGAAGCTTTCTTT
TRBV7-2	-	TRBD1	TRBJ1-1	CASSQRQGFTEAFF	TGTGCCAGCAGCCAGAGACAGGGATTCACTGAAGCTTTCTTT
TRBV6-2/TRBV6-3	-	TRBD2	TRBJ2-1	CASSYSSGSDEQFF	TGTGCCAGCAGTTACTCTAGCGGGAGTGATGAGCAGTTCTTC
TRBV30	many	TRBD1	TRBJ1-5	CAWSFGGTGQLPQHF	TGTGCCTGGAGTTTCGGGGGGACAGGCCAGCTGCCCCAGCATTTT
TRBV7-2	medium-sized	TRBD1	TRBJ1-4	CASSPGTGSEKLFF	TGTGCCAGCAGCCCCGGGACAGGGAGTGAAAAACTGTTTTTT
TRBV18	medium-sized	TRBD1	TRBJ1-3	CASSPPGQKYSVYF	TGTGCCAGCTCACCACCGGGACAGAAATACTCGGTATATTTT
TRBV12-3/TRBV12-4	many	-	TRBJ2-1	CASGLGVSYNEQFF	TGTGCCAGCGGATTAGGGGTGTCCTACAATGAGCAGTTCTTC
TRBV25-1	many	-	TRBJ1-5	CASSERDSGQPQHF	TGTGCCAGCAGTGAGAGGGACTCGGGTCAGCCCCAGCATTTT
TRBV20-1	many	TRBD2	TRBJ2-7	CSAPLLAGGTYEQYF	TGCAGTGCTCCCCTCCTAGCGGGAGGGACGTACGAGCAGTACTTC
TRBV13	many	TRBD1	TRBJ2-7	CASSSRQGSYEQYF	TGTGCCAGCAGCTCCCGACAGGGTTCCTACGAGCAGTACTTC
TRBV4-3	medium-sized	-	TRBJ2-2	CASSQDRGRGYTGELFF	TGCGCCAGCAGCCAAGATCGTGGCCGAGGATACACCGGGGAGCTGTTTTTT
TRBV20-1	many	TRBD1	TRBJ2-2	CSAQDRGEAGELFF	TGCAGTGCCCAAGACAGGGGGGAGGCCGGGGAGCTGTTTTTT
TRBV7-6	-	-	TRBJ1-1	CASSLDATLNTEAFF	TGTGCCAGCAGCTTAGATGCTACCTTGAACACTGAAGCTTTCTTT
TRBV28	many	-	TRBJ1-4	CASSLTGINEKLFF	TGTGCCAGCAGTTTAACAGGGATTAATGAAAAACTGTTTTTT
TRBV7-9	many	TRBD2	TRBJ2-5	CASSLAPGTSGRQETQYF	TGTGCCAGCAGCTTAGCGCCCGGGACTAGCGGGAGGCAGGAGACCCAGTACTTC
TRBV19	many	-	TRBJ1-4	CASSIGPAPEKLFF	TGTGCCAGTAGTATAGGTCCTGCTCCTGAAAAACTGTTTTTT
TRBV29-1	medium-sized	-	TRBJ2-5	CSFRTIQETQYF	TGCAGCTTCAGGACTATCCAAGAGACCCAGTACTTC
TRBV6-2/TRBV6-3	few	-	TRBJ2-1	CASSYGATRDEQFF	TGTGCCAGCAGTTACGGGGCCACACGGGATGAGCAGTTCTTC
TRBV14	few	-	TRBJ1-2	CASSQLDTTYGYTF	TGTGCCAGCAGCCAACTGGACACAACCTATGGCTACACCTTC
TRBV12-3/TRBV12-4	-	-	TRBJ1-4	CASSYPPNEKLFF	TGTGCCAGCAGTTATCCGCCGAATGAAAAACTGTTTTTT
TRBV12-3/TRBV12-4	-	TRBD1	TRBJ2-1	CASSEARGGLRNEQFF	TGTGCCAGCAGCGAAGCCAGAGGGGGCTTGCGTAATGAGCAGTTCTTC
TRBV7-2	few	-	TRBJ1-1	CASSFSGMSKAFF	TGTGCCAGCAGCTTTTCGGGGATGTCTAAAGCTTTCTTT
TRBV6-6	medium-sized	-	TRBJ2-2	CASNWGQGGTGELFF	TGTGCCAGCAATTGGGGCCAGGGAGGAACCGGGGAGCTGTTTTTT